These 10 T cell receptor beta chains share one sample of origin, sequenced in a study of shared clonotypes between healthy human individuals. Profiling relied on immunoSEQ multiplex PCR, and the TCRdb table lists in-frame clones only, not all of them. The table shows approximately 340,000 clones, with approximately 74% occurring only once. The sequencing input was memory CD4+ T cells sorted from blood. Regarding subset: CD45RA-negative fraction. The receptors were gathered from a man aged 30 to 39 in good health.

This chain uses TRBV7-2 with TRBJ2-7, with D possibly TRBD1 on 6 matching bases. The length of the CDR3 is 15 residues. Per germline, CDR1 SGHTA and CDR2 FQGNSA. Trimming removed 3 bases from V and 3 bases from J, with 15 bases in between. The chain's CDR3 is CASSFGDGGRYEQYF. DNA of the CDR3: TGTGCCAGCAGCTTTGGGGATGGGGGCCGCTACGAGCAGTACTTC.

The CDR3 coding sequence is TGCGCCAGCAGCCAAGATAGGTCTACTTACGATGGCTACACCTTC. It encodes CASSQDRSTYDGYTF. The chain has TRBV4-3 and TRBJ1-2; D unclear. The V gene's germline CDR1 is LGHNA and CDR2 YSLEER. The CDR3 length is 15 residues. Trimming removed 0 bases at V and 6 bases at J, with 14 bases between.

In the case of this clone: A read error may explain this, as a much larger clone is one base away. The rearrangement joins TRBV25-1 to TRBJ2-5; perhaps TRBD2 as D (6 bases). This CDR3 is built from 15 residues. CDR1 is MGHDK, CDR2 SYGVNS, per germline. Written as DNA, the CDR3 is TGTGCCAACAGTCCCCACCGGACTAACCAAGAGACCCAGTACTTC. Translated, it gives CANSPHRTNQETQYF.

The chain combines TRBV11-2 with TRBJ2-1; the D gene is possibly TRBD1 (6 bases). The CDR3 length is 11 residues. Trimming took 4 bases from V and 10 from J, leaving 8 bases between them. The germline CDR1 and CDR2 sequences are SGHAT and FQNNGV. The CDR3 DNA reads TGTGCCAGCAGCTCCCAGGGGGAGCAGTTCTTC. Translating gives CASSSQGEQFF.

In this sample, this clone turned up once. This sequence may be a read error, since a much larger clone differs from it by one base. V usage is TRBV2 and J usage is TRBJ2-7; possibly TRBD1 for D (6 bases). V was shortened by 6 bases and J by 4 bases, with 10 bases between the two germline ends. Germline lookup yields CDR1 SNHLY and CDR2 FYNNEI. The CDR3 has 12 residues. CDR3 coding DNA: TGTGCCAGCAGCACCCAGGGGTACGAGCAGTACTTC. Its translation: CASSTQGYEQYF.

CDR3 DNA sequence: TGTGCCATCTCCGAGGTCGATGCGGGAAAAGAGACCCAGTACTTC. This translates into CAISEVDAGKETQYF. This chain uses TRBV10-3 with TRBJ2-5; tentative D call: TRBD2 (6 bases). The germline V gene encodes CDR1 ENHRY and CDR2 SYGVKD. CDR3 size: 15 residues. Trimming removed 8 bases from V and 3 bases from J, with 19 bases in between.

Worth noting for this clone: This sequence may be a read error, since a much larger clone differs from it by one base. This chain uses TRBV7-2 with TRBJ2-1; no definite D call. Germline V gives CDR1 SGHTA, CDR2 FQGNSA. The CDR3 has 11 residues. V was trimmed by 5 bases and J by 5 bases, leaving 4 bases between them. The CDR3 is CASSPDNEQFF. In nucleotides, the CDR3 is TGTGCCAGCAGCCCGGACAATGAGCAGTTCTTC.

This clone was picked up many times. This chain uses TRBV4-1 with TRBJ1-2; D unclear. Trimming took off 4 bases at V and 4 bases at J, with 16 bases between the two ends. In germline, CDR1 is MGHRA, CDR2 YSYEKL. The CDR3 sequence is 15 residues long. CDR3 residues: CASSLAEVEGYGYTF. Here the CDR3 DNA reads TGCGCCAGCAGCCTAGCGGAGGTTGAAGGCTATGGCTACACCTTC.

This clone was seen more than once but under ten times. The V and J genes are TRBV28 and TRBJ1-3, with D possibly matching TRBD1 (5 bases). This CDR3 comprises 14 residues. Germline CDR1 is MDHEN and CDR2 is SYDVKM. V lost 4 bases and J 2 bases, leaving 9 bases between the germline ends. Here the CDR3 reads CASSSGGPGNTIYF. The CDR3 nucleotides read TGTGCCAGCAGTTCGGGGGGACCTGGAAACACCATATATTTT.

This chain uses TRBV10-1 with TRBJ2-3, with D hard to call. CDR1 is WNHNN and CDR2 is SYGVQD in the germline V gene (reference sequence). The CDR3 spans 14 residues. Trimming took 3 bases from V and 2 from J, leaving 9 bases between them. The CDR3 region has the DNA TGCGCCAGCAGTGACGAACGACACACAGATACGCAGTATTTT. As protein: CASSDERHTDTQYF.